Listed here are 29 T cell receptor beta chains from one sample, sequenced in a study of T-cell memory formation after mild COVID-19. One entry per CDR3 protein results from TCRdb running MiXCR on the 5' RACE reads. This repertoire shows a few hundred thousand distinct CDR3 sequences, about 20% found once; its top ten account for roughly 23%. Sequenced material: PBMCs or a T cell subset sorted from them (not recorded which). The receptors shown here come from a man aged 18 to 29 who had mild COVID-19 (a few samples of this study predate the infection). Cell type and time point are not known.

This clonotype showed up just a few times. This chain links TRBV15 with TRBJ1-2; D not certain. This CDR3 comprises 12 residues. Trimming removed 1 base at V and 7 bases at J, with 7 bases between. CDR1 and CDR2 from the germline V gene are LNHNV and YYDKDF (reference sequence). For the CDR3, the DNA is TGTGCCACCAGCAGAGGGGTCCCTGGCTACACCTTC. This encodes CATSRGVPGYTF.

CDR3 sequence reads: CATSGRRDSQYTGELFF. CDR3 coding DNA: TGTGCCACCAGCGGAAGAAGGGACAGTCAGTATACCGGGGAGCTGTTTTTT. The genes are TRBV15 and TRBJ2-2, with 7 bases lining up with TRBD1. Germline V gene data show CDR1 as LNHNV and CDR2 as YYDKDF (reference sequence). The CDR3 covers 17 residues. After removal of 5 bases from V and 5 bases from J, the junction contained 14 bases not matched to a gene.

A few counts support this clonotype. This chain links TRBV5-1 with TRBJ2-3; TRBD1 aligns across 8 bases. The J segment lost 6 bases and the V segment lost 2 bases, leaving 5 bases of the junction unmatched. The CDR3 covers 14 residues. Germline assignment: CDR1 SGHRS and CDR2 YFSETQ. The CDR3: CASSFADRVDTQYF. The DNA for the CDR3 is TGCGCCAGCAGCTTCGCGGACAGGGTTGATACGCAGTATTTT.

Written as DNA, the CDR3 is TGTGCCAGCAGCCTCCGGGGAGGGGTGTATTCAGGGGCCAACGTCCTGACTTTC. This gives the protein CASSLRGGVYSGANVLTF. The chain couples TRBV7-2 to TRBJ2-6; 7 nucleotides agree with TRBD2. Unmatched junction bases numbered 14, after V lost 5 bases and J lost 4 bases. Germline CDR1 and CDR2: SGHTA and FQGNSA. This CDR3 is built from 18 residues.

V gene TRBV6-6 combines with J gene TRBJ2-6, with D perhaps TRBD1 (5 bases). The V gene lost 3 bases and the J gene lost 1 base, with 19 bases spanning the gap. Germline CDR1 MNHNY, CDR2 SVGAGI (reference sequence). The CDR3 spans 19 residues. Here the CDR3 reads CASSYFFLGAMSGANVLTF. CDR3 DNA: TGTGCCAGCAGTTATTTTTTCTTAGGGGCAATGTCTGGGGCCAACGTCCTGACTTTC.

The chain carries TRBV4-1 and TRBJ1-6; D gene uncertain. CDR1 MGHRA and CDR2 YSYEKL come from the germline V gene. The length of the CDR3 is 13 residues. Trimming removed 0 bases at V and 11 bases at J, with 8 bases between. The CDR3 region has the DNA TGCGCCAGCAGCCAAGAAATGGTTGCACCCCTCCACTTT. It encodes CASSQEMVAPLHF.

This clonotype turned up a few times. The V call is TRBV14, the J call TRBJ2-6; D ambiguous. Germline V gene sequence: CDR1 SGHDN, CDR2 FVKESK. Trimming removed 4 bases at V and 0 bases at J, with 13 bases between. This CDR3 spans 17 amino acids. CDR3 residues: CASSLSLAVSGANVLTF. Written as DNA, the CDR3 is TGTGCCAGCAGCCTATCGCTGGCAGTCTCTGGGGCCAACGTCCTGACTTTC.

Ten or more counts support this clonotype. This chain connects TRBV5-1 to TRBJ2-7; the D gene could be TRBD1 or TRBD2 (5 bases each). This CDR3 is built from 14 residues. Trimming took 4 bases from V and 0 from J, leaving 11 bases between them. Germline CDR1 reads SGHRS; CDR2 reads YFSETQ. The CDR3 here is CASSLSGSSYEQYV. The CDR3 DNA reads TGCGCCAGCAGCCTATCAGGGAGCTCCTACGAGCAGTACGTC.

The sample holds a few counts of this clonotype. CDR3 amino acids: CASSSQGANEQFF. As DNA, the CDR3 is TGTGCCAGCAGTTCCCAGGGGGCCAATGAGCAGTTCTTC. J is TRBJ2-1 and V is TRBV6-2 or TRBV6-3; 8 bases agree with TRBD1. The V gene end was trimmed by 4 bases and the J gene end by 6 bases; junction bases not matched to a gene: 2. There are 13 residues in the CDR3. In germline, CDR1 is MNHEY, CDR2 SVGEGT.

The sample holds one count of this clonotype. This chain links TRBV28 with TRBJ2-7; TRBD1 might be the D (6 bases). V lost 1 base to trimming and J lost 2 bases, with 12 bases between them. Germline assignment: CDR1 MDHEN and CDR2 SYDVKM. This CDR3 has 15 amino acids. The CDR3 nucleotides are TGTGCCAGCAGTTTATCTGGGGGCTTACCCTACGAGCAGTACGTC. Amino acids: CASSLSGGLPYEQYV.

The chain's CDR3 is CASSYSGRVANYGYTF. CDR3 DNA sequence: TGTGCCAGCAGTTACTCAGGACGAGTAGCTAACTATGGCTACACCTTC. The gene calls are TRBV6-6 and TRBJ1-2; D not resolved. Germline lookup yields CDR1 MNHNY and CDR2 SVGAGI (reference sequence). The CDR3 covers 16 residues. The ends were cut back, 0 bases at V and 0 bases at J, with 11 bases in the middle.

This clonotype was counted between two and nine times. The chain links TRBV7-9 to TRBJ2-2; TRBD1 is a possible D gene (5 bases). Per germline, CDR1 SEHNR and CDR2 FQNEAQ (reference sequence). The germline V and J ends were trimmed by 5 bases and 6 bases, with 10 bases remaining between them. The CDR3 sequence is 13 residues long. CDR3 DNA sequence: TGTGCCAGCAGCCCTCAACAGGCCGGGGAGCTGTTTTTT. Translated, it gives CASSPQQAGELFF.

This clonotype was seen more than once but under ten times. The gene calls are TRBV5-1 and TRBJ1-2; D is ambiguous. The CDR3 is 13 amino acids. Trimming shortened V by 6 bases and J by 4 bases, and 13 bases separated the two germline ends. The germline CDR1 and CDR2 sequences are SGHRS and YFSETQ. This CDR3 is CASNPSGFYGYTF. The CDR3 coding sequence is TGCGCCAGCAACCCATCCGGCTTCTATGGCTACACCTTC.

The CDR3 nucleotides read TGTGCCAGCAGCTTAGGTCAACAGCCCCAGCATTTT. It translates to CASSLGQQPQHF. The J gene is TRBJ1-5, the V gene TRBV7-9; unclear D gene. The germline V and J ends were trimmed by 1 base and 7 bases, with 5 bases remaining between them. The CDR3 consists of 12 residues. Looked up from germline, CDR1 is SEHNR and CDR2 is FQNEAQ (reference sequence).

The V gene is TRBV9, the J gene TRBJ1-2, with TRBD1 matching over 10 bases. The junction had 3 bases not matched to a gene; V was cut back by 4 bases and J by 6 bases. The germline V gene encodes CDR1 SGDLS and CDR2 YYNGEE. The CDR3 totals 13 residues. The CDR3 DNA is TGTGCCAGCAGCTACGGACAGGGGGATGGCTACACCTTC. Protein sequence: CASSYGQGDGYTF.

This clonotype has just a few counts. This chain connects TRBV6-5 to TRBJ2-5; 11 nucleotides agree with TRBD1. With V trimmed by 4 bases and J by 3 bases, 4 bases remained unmatched. Germline CDR1 and CDR2: MNHEY and SVGAGI. This CDR3 has 15 amino acids. DNA for the CDR3: TGTGCCAGCAGTTTGGACAGGGGGCGCGAAGAGACCCAGTACTTC. It specifies CASSLDRGREETQYF.

This clonotype was seen a few times. The genes are TRBV12-3 or TRBV12-4 and TRBJ1-1, with unresolved D. Deletions cut 8 bases from V and 3 bases from J, with 10 bases between. The CDR3 has 12 residues. As DNA, the CDR3 is TGTGCCAGCCGAGTTATGGACACTGAAGCTTTCTTT. Amino acid sequence: CASRVMDTEAFF.

V usage is TRBV30 and J usage is TRBJ2-7, with 7 bases identical to TRBD1. Germline V gene data show CDR1 as GTSNPN and CDR2 as SVGIG (reference sequence). The J segment lost 4 bases and the V segment lost 4 bases, leaving 10 bases of the junction unmatched. The CDR3 is made up of 14 amino acids. CDR3 coding DNA: TGTGCCTGGAACATAAGGGGGCGGTCATACGAGCAGTACTTC. This encodes CAWNIRGRSYEQYF.

This clonotype has a handful of counts. The chain carries TRBV7-9 and TRBJ2-3, with 7 bases fitting TRBD2. Trimming took 5 bases from V and 2 from J; bases not matched to a gene: 10. In germline, CDR1 is SEHNR, CDR2 FQNEAQ (reference sequence). The CDR3 extends over 16 amino acids. CDR3 sequence reads: CASSPLGRGTTDTQYF. DNA of the CDR3: TGTGCCAGCAGCCCCCTGGGGCGGGGGACCACAGATACGCAGTATTTT.

A few counts support this clonotype. The J gene is TRBJ2-7, the V gene TRBV7-9; 11 nucleotides match TRBD1. The length of the CDR3 is 13 residues. The V gene end was trimmed by 4 bases and the J gene end by 4 bases; junction bases not matched to a gene: 0. CDR1 and CDR2 from the germline V gene are SEHNR and FQNEAQ (reference sequence). CDR3 DNA: TGTGCCAGCAGCTGGGACAGGGGGTACGAGCAGTACGTC. It codes for CASSWDRGYEQYV.

The chain carries TRBV9 and TRBJ1-3; TRBD1 matches 8 bases. The CDR3 covers 15 residues. After removal of 0 bases from V and 4 bases from J, the junction contained 3 bases not matched to a gene. The germline V gene encodes CDR1 SGDLS and CDR2 YYNGEE. CDR3 region: CASSVGTGSGNTIYF. CDR3 nucleotides: TGTGCCAGCAGCGTAGGGACAGGGTCCGGAAACACCATATATTTT.

A few counts support this clonotype. The chain carries TRBV5-1 and TRBJ1-1; tentative D call: TRBD1 (6 bases). Germline-derived CDR1 and CDR2 are SGHRS and YFSETQ. V lost 3 bases to trimming and J lost 5 bases, with 14 bases between them. The CDR3 length is 14 residues. The CDR3 sequence is CASSWAGEQTEAFF. CDR3 nucleotides: TGCGCCAGCAGCTGGGCAGGGGAGCAGACTGAAGCTTTCTTT. Full variable domain (rest looked up from reference TRBV5-1 and TRBJ1-1): KAGVTQTPRYLIKTRGQQVTLSCSPISGHRSVSWYQQTPGQGLQFLFEYFSETQRNKGNFPGRFSGRQFSNSRSEMNVSTLELGDSALYLCASSWAGEQTEAFFGQGTRLTVV.

This clonotype was observed a few times. The V and J genes are TRBV4-2 and TRBJ1-2; 9 bases map to TRBD1. V dropped 4 bases and J dropped 8; count of bases not matched to a gene: 11. Germline V gene data show CDR1 as LGHNA and CDR2 as YNFKEQ. This CDR3 is built from 15 residues. The CDR3 spells CASSRTGTGQGGYTF. The CDR3 nucleotides read TGTGCCAGCAGCCGAACCGGGACAGGGCAAGGCGGCTACACCTTC.

This clonotype appeared a few times. V is TRBV10-3 and J is TRBJ2-1; D gene unclear. Germline V gene sequence: CDR1 ENHRY, CDR2 SYGVKD. The CDR3 consists of 11 residues. Trimming shortened V by 7 bases and J by 5 bases, and 6 bases separated the two germline ends. CDR3 nucleotide sequence: TGTGCCATCAACGTGAACAATGAGCAGTTCTTC. Translating it yields CAINVNNEQFF.

This clonotype has a count of ten or more. This rearrangement joins TRBV5-5 to TRBJ2-3; no firm D call. V lost 1 base and J 0 bases, leaving 9 bases between the germline ends. The CDR3 consists of 15 residues. CDR1 is SGHKS and CDR2 is YYEKEE in the germline V gene (reference sequence). Here the CDR3 reads CASSLFSQSTDTQYF. For the CDR3, the DNA is TGTGCCAGCAGCTTGTTTTCTCAGAGCACAGATACGCAGTATTTT.

The rearrangement links TRBV11-2 to TRBJ2-4; D is possibly TRBD1 or TRBD2 (5 bases each). This CDR3 has 14 amino acids. V gave up 1 base and J gave up 9 bases, with 13 bases separating them. Germline loops: CDR1 SGHAT, CDR2 FQNNGV. The CDR3 DNA sequence: TGTGCCAGCAGCTTAGTCCAGGGCCGGGGCATTCAGTACTTC. Residues: CASSLVQGRGIQYF. Combining the CDR3 with reference TRBV11-2 and TRBJ2-4 gives the whole variable domain EAGVAQSPRYKIIEKRQSVAFWCNPISGHATLYWYQQILGQGPKLLIQFQNNGVVDDSQLPKDRFSAERLKGVDSTLKIQPAKLEDSAVYLCASSLVQGRGIQYFGAGTRLSVL.

The sample holds a few counts of this clonotype. The chain is built from TRBV7-2 and TRBJ2-3, with 8 bases lining up with TRBD2. CDR1 and CDR2 from the germline V gene are SGHTA and FQGNSA. The CDR3 sequence is 12 residues long. With 5 bases clipped from V and 14 bases from J, the junction kept 9 bases outside the gene matches. The CDR3 bases are TGTGCCAGCAGCCGTCCGGGACTAGACGCGTATTTT. It yields the protein CASSRPGLDAYF.

This rearrangement joins TRBV7-9 to TRBJ2-3, with 11 positions matching TRBD2. V was pared by 3 bases and J by 6 bases, with 5 bases of the junction left unmatched. Germline V gene data show CDR1 as SEHNR and CDR2 as FQNEAQ (reference sequence). CDR3 length: 15 residues. DNA for the CDR3: TGTGCCAGCAGCTTTAGCGGGGGGGCCTCGGATACGCAGTATTTT. Translation gives CASSFSGGASDTQYF.

The V gene is TRBV7-2, the J gene TRBJ2-2, with 11 bases lining up with TRBD2. V lost 10 bases, J lost 6 bases, and 7 bases stayed unmatched. This CDR3 is built from 14 residues. Germline lookup yields CDR1 SGHTA and CDR2 FQGNSA. As DNA, the CDR3 is TGTGCCACACGACTAGCGGGGCTGGCCGGGGAGCTGTTTTTT. This gives the protein CATRLAGLAGELFF.